This T cell receptor beta chain was captured by sequencing in a study of PD-L1 blockade in urothelial cancer (dated by TCRdb to 2015 to 2018). Looking at the study overall: All patients started therapy around 2014 and received atezolizumab 1,200 mg intravenously every 3 weeks. About 90% of the roughly 29 patients were identified as males with urothelial cancer of bladder origin, and a prior smoking history was reported by 18 of 29 patients. An ECOG performance status of 0 or 1 was recorded for the patients, and 0 to 3 prior chemotherapy regimens had been received by the patients. Blood samples were analyzed 3 weeks after the start of treatment (second dose) and 6 weeks after the start of treatment. Blood samples gave a median of about 130,000 T cells and roughly 83,000 unique TCRs, with a median clonality of 0.080. Somatic, immune and clinical correlates of response to PD-L1 blockade with atezolizumab in urothelial cancer were the focus of an exploratory multi-omic analysis. Pretreatment tumor samples, along with matched peripheral blood collected serially before and after atezolizumab treatment, underwent TCR sequencing. Progression-free survival longer than 6 months counted as durable clinical benefit, and TCR features were additionally tested against both progression-free and overall survival. In the same patients, whole exome sequencing and RNA sequencing of pretreatment tumors were performed in addition to TCR sequencing. Durable clinical benefit was achieved by nine patients and was not achieved by 20 patients. Pretreatment blood TCR-seq was available for under 35 patients, at least one posttreatment blood collection was obtained for some 25 patients, and tumor TCR-seq was available for some 25 patients.

Broad study findings and their caveats: A pretreatment peripheral blood TCR clonality below the median was linked to improved progression-free and overall survival. Greater expansion of tumor-associated TCR clones in peripheral blood 3 weeks after the start of treatment was observed in patients with durable benefit (n of about 21, p = 0.022). Small sample size (n of about 30) and many exploratory analyses mean the results are intended to be hypothesis-generating.

A cohort of 25 to 35 patients with locally advanced or metastatic urothelial carcinoma, treated at Memorial Sloan Kettering on a trial protocol, was included. Peripheral blood mononuclear cells were collected pretreatment and during treatment, with between 1 and 8 total time points per patient. The Qiagen DNeasy Blood extraction kit was used to purify genomic DNA from total PBMCs and tumor samples. PBMCs were collected pretreatment and during treatment and were isolated and stored as previously described. Details on this clone: The clone's antigen remains unknown. No much larger clone is present one base from it, and per-base qualities are unavailable.

Each PCR received spiked-in synthetic TCR analog templates so that absolute template abundance could be estimated from read counts. The immunoSEQ assay used bias-controlled V and J gene primers to amplify TCRbeta CDR3 regions from genomic DNA. Sequencing of rearranged TCRbeta segments was performed at approximately 20X coverage. In the paper's pipeline: Clustering was used to correct sequencing errors, and CDR3s were annotated against IMGT to assign V, D and J genes. Only productive TCRbeta rearrangements were used in downstream analyses, excluding out-of-frame or stop-codon sequences. Clonality was calculated as one minus the Shannon entropy normalized by the log of the number of unique productive sequences. Fisher's exact test with Benjamini-Hochberg correction, at a threshold of adjusted p below 0.01, was used to find clones that differed between time points or between blood and tumor. TCRdb stores this immuneACCESS table with in-frame sequences only. Part of the clones is absent; in the studies checked, under half of the shortfall reflects unresolved V genes, and no reason is known for the rest. D and trimming were read from the DNA, whereas the V and J calls and clone size are those reported in that table. The sample data list 55,000 or so clones, and nearly 85% of these were observed just once. The ten largest clonotypes hold about 5.8% of the sample.

The CDR3 goes from the cysteine to the phenylalanine over 15 residues. Only the CDR3 DNA is retained, 45 bases long and in frame from the first base. Compared with germline, V lacks 2 bases and J lacks 3 bases; bases without a gene match: 3. CDR1 and CDR2, looked up from the germline V gene, are SNHLY and FYNNEI. The receptor chain draws on TRBV2 and TRBJ2-3; 9 middle bases align to TRBD1. This sequence originates from a man aged 40-49 years with urothelial cancer. The sequenced sample was PBMCs, obtained around atezolizumab (anti-PD-L1) treatment. At the DNA level, the sequence is TGTGCCAGCAGTGAACAGGGGACAGGGACAGATACGCAGTATTTT. This gives the protein CASSEQGTGTDTQYF. With the portions outside the CDR3 filled from the reference TRBV2 and TRBJ2-3 genes, the complete variable region becomes EPEVTQTPSHQVTQMGQEVILRCVPISNHLYFYWYRQILGQKVEFLVSFYNNEISEKSEIFDDQFSVERPDGSNFTLKIRSTKLEDSAMYFCASSEQGTGTDTQYFGPGTRLTVL.